The 16 T cell receptor beta chains below were found in one sample sequenced in a study of T cell responses to AZD1222 COVID-19 vaccine. Here immunoSEQ multiplex PCR was the method, and the copy in TCRdb shows in-frame clones only, minus some. The sample includes over 150,000 clones, approximately 93% of them seen just once. Material: peripheral blood, obtained 28 days after the second AZD1222 dose. All receptors derive from an adult who received the AZD1222 COVID-19 vaccine.

The V and J genes are TRBV6-1 and TRBJ2-1; perhaps TRBD1 as D (5 bases). CDR1 is MNHNS and CDR2 is SASEGT in the germline V gene. This CDR3 contains 13 residues. V was shortened by 3 bases and J by 5 bases, with 8 bases between the two germline ends. The CDR3 loop reads CASSDARDNEQFF. CDR3 sequence (DNA): TGTGCCAGCAGTGATGCCAGGGACAATGAGCAGTTCTTC.

The V gene is TRBV28, the J gene TRBJ2-7, with 11 bases that match TRBD2. Looked up from germline, CDR1 is MDHEN and CDR2 is SYDVKM. There are 17 residues in the CDR3. V trimming: 10 bases; J trimming: 3 bases; junction bases outside the gene matches: 17. This chain's CDR3 is CAITGTSGGLSVYEQYF. CDR3 DNA sequence: TGTGCCATCACCGGGACTAGCGGAGGATTAAGCGTCTACGAGCAGTACTTC.

J is TRBJ2-7 and V is TRBV24-1; TRBD1 aligns across 8 bases. Germline CDR1 KGHDR, CDR2 SFDVKD. Trimming cost V 9 bases and J 0 bases; bases outside gene matches: 6. The CDR3 sequence is 14 residues long. The CDR3 sequence: CATSTGGLSYEQYF. The CDR3 DNA is TGTGCCACCTCAACAGGGGGTCTCTCCTACGAGCAGTACTTC.

The chain carries TRBV12-3 or TRBV12-4 and TRBJ2-7; D tentatively reads TRBD1 or TRBD2 (5 bases each). The CDR3 is made up of 11 amino acids. The germline V and J ends were trimmed by 4 bases and 5 bases, with 6 bases remaining between them. This CDR3 reads CASSWGNEQYF. CDR3 bases: TGTGCCAGCAGTTGGGGGAACGAGCAGTACTTC.

The chain combines TRBV10-1 with TRBJ1-6, with a possible D match to TRBD1 (5 bases). Germline V CDR1 and CDR2: WNHNN, SYGVQD (reference sequence). The CDR3 spans 16 residues. The germline V and J ends were trimmed by 2 bases and 0 bases, with 8 bases remaining between them. This CDR3 is CASSEIQGSYNSPLHF. The CDR3 DNA is TGCGCCAGCAGTGAGATTCAGGGCTCCTATAATTCACCCCTCCACTTT.

The sample holds one count of this clone. J is TRBJ2-1 and V is TRBV6-5; 8 bases align to TRBD2. CDR3 size: 15 residues. Germline V gene data show CDR1 as MNHEY and CDR2 as SVGAGI. V lost 2 bases and J lost 8; bases outside the gene matches: 8. CDR3 DNA: TGTGCCAGCAGTTACCCATCGGGAGGGGTCGATGAGCAGTTCTTC. This encodes CASSYPSGGVDEQFF.

The CDR3 sequence is CASSIRVGLYEQYF. The CDR3 nucleotides read TGTGCCAGCAGCATCAGGGTGGGGCTCTACGAGCAGTACTTC. This chain connects TRBV21-1 to TRBJ2-7; TRBD1 is the table's D call, not checked against the DNA. TRBV21-1 is shown as a pseudogene. This CDR3 comprises 14 residues.

This chain uses TRBV2 with TRBJ1-2; D ambiguous. CDR3 size: 13 residues. Deletions cut 0 bases from V and 3 bases from J, with 5 bases between. Germline V CDR1 and CDR2: SNHLY, FYNNEI. The CDR3 sequence is CASSEAGYYGYTF. In DNA form, the CDR3 reads TGTGCCAGCAGTGAAGCGGGGTACTATGGCTACACCTTC.

V gene TRBV6-2 or TRBV6-3 combines with J gene TRBJ1-1, with D perhaps TRBD1 (5 bases). V gave up 6 bases and J gave up 0 bases, with 14 bases separating them. CDR3 length: 15 residues. In germline, CDR1 is MNHEY, CDR2 SVGEGT. The CDR3 sequence is CASSHTRVMNTEAFF. CDR3 DNA sequence: TGTGCCAGCAGCCACACCAGGGTTATGAACACTGAAGCTTTCTTT.

This clone was recorded a few times. The V call is TRBV4-3, the J call TRBJ2-2; the match to TRBD2 covers 11 bases. V trimming: 2 bases; J trimming: 5 bases; junction bases outside the gene matches: 19. Germline CDR1 LGHNA, CDR2 YSLEER. The CDR3 is 21 residues long. Here the CDR3 reads CASSQSPAVASGRRGTGELFF. The CDR3 DNA reads TGCGCCAGCAGCCAATCCCCTGCGGTGGCTAGCGGGAGGCGGGGGACCGGGGAGCTGTTTTTT.

The rearrangement links TRBV28 to TRBJ2-2; TRBD1 is a possible D gene (6 bases). V shed 7 bases and J shed 0 bases, with 12 bases lying between them. This CDR3 comprises 15 residues. The V gene's germline CDR1 is MDHEN and CDR2 SYDVKM. The DNA for the CDR3 is TGTGCCAGCACCAAGGGGACAACGAACACCGGGGAGCTGTTTTTT. Its protein product is CASTKGTTNTGELFF. Supplemented by reference TRBV28 and TRBJ2-2, the full variable domain reads DVKVTQSSRYLVKRTGEKVFLECVQDMDHENMFWYRQDPGLGLRLIYFSYDVKMKEKGDIPEGYSVSREKKERFSLILESASTNQTSMYLCASTKGTTNTGELFFGEGSRLTVL.

The chain employs TRBV19 and TRBJ2-7; 9 nucleotides align to TRBD2. This CDR3 has 13 amino acids. The V gene end was trimmed by 6 bases and the J gene end by 5 bases; junction bases not matched to a gene: 5. CDR1 is LNHDA, CDR2 SQIVND, per germline (reference sequence). CDR3 nucleotides: TGTGCCAGTAGCGCACTAGCGGGCAACGAGCAGTACTTC. Protein: CASSALAGNEQYF.

The J gene is TRBJ1-1, the V gene TRBV30; 7 bases are a match to TRBD1. The V gene's germline CDR1 is GTSNPN and CDR2 SVGIG (reference sequence). There are 16 residues in the CDR3. V shed 1 base and J 0 bases; nucleotides not matched to a gene: 8. As DNA, the CDR3 is TGTGCCTGGAGTGCCCGGGACAGCTATATGAACACTGAAGCTTTCTTT. It yields the protein CAWSARDSYMNTEAFF.

V gene TRBV28 combines with J gene TRBJ2-1; 10 positions match TRBD2. From germline, CDR1 is MDHEN and CDR2 SYDVKM. Trimming cost V 6 bases and J 6 bases; bases outside gene matches: 8. The CDR3 runs 15 residues. DNA for the CDR3: TGTGCCAGCAGGACCGAATGGACTAGCGGCAATGAGCAGTTCTTC. It encodes CASRTEWTSGNEQFF.

The rearrangement links TRBV28 to TRBJ1-5, with D tentatively TRBD1 (5 bases). The CDR3 runs 15 residues. Germline CDR1 and CDR2: MDHEN and SYDVKM. V gave up 4 bases and J gave up 6 bases, with 16 bases separating them. CDR3 residues: CASSSPVTVPQPQHF. The CDR3 nucleotides are TGTGCCAGCAGTTCCCCGGTGACAGTCCCTCAGCCCCAGCATTTT.

The chain joins TRBV2 to TRBJ1-6, with 9 bases that match TRBD1. Germline CDR1 SNHLY, CDR2 FYNNEI. The CDR3 spans 15 residues. The trim removed 4 bases at V and 7 bases at J, leaving 5 bases unmatched. The DNA for the CDR3 is TGTGCCAGCAGTGGCACGGGACAGGGAAATTCACCCCTCCACTTT. Amino acids: CASSGTGQGNSPLHF.